These 9 T cell receptor beta chains were sequenced from one sample in a study of blood T cells in healthy people across ages. Next came a second PCR, run for about 6 to 12 cycles, which used a sample-barcoded 5' primer along with a J-beta primer mix. From the 5' RACE reads, TCRdb called clonotypes with MiXCR, one entry per CDR3 protein. In the table there are about 720,000 distinct CDR3 sequences, approximately 22% of which are singletons. The sequencing sample was made of blood. Source of these receptors: a man aged 65 to 85 in good health.

The chain recombines TRBV12-3 or TRBV12-4 with TRBJ2-3; D is unclear. The V gene lost 6 bases and the J gene lost 6 bases, with 7 bases spanning the gap. The CDR3 runs to 11 residues. The CDR3 bases are TGTGCCAGCAGCCATATGGATACGCAGTATTTT. It yields the protein CASSHMDTQYF.

This clonotype was seen only a few times. This chain's CDR3 is CSARELAGGTGELFF. The CDR3 DNA follows: TGCAGTGCTAGAGAACTAGCAGGGGGTACCGGGGAGCTGTTTTTT. The chain employs TRBV20-1 and TRBJ2-2; the D gene is possibly TRBD1 (7 bases). V was shortened by 0 bases and J by 5 bases, with 13 bases between the two germline ends. The CDR3 is 15 residues long. CDR1 is DFQATT, CDR2 SNEGSKA, per germline (reference sequence).

The genes are TRBV7-9 and TRBJ2-5, with D perhaps TRBD2 (6 bases). The germline V gene encodes CDR1 SEHNR and CDR2 FQNEAQ (reference sequence). V lost 6 bases and J 0 bases, leaving 17 bases between the germline ends. The CDR3 sequence is 16 residues long. CDR3 sequence (DNA): TGTGCCAGCAGGCGGCGGGGTGCGAACGACCAAGAGACCCAGTACTTC. Encoded protein: CASRRRGANDQETQYF.

This clonotype was detected many times. V usage is TRBV12-3 or TRBV12-4 and J usage is TRBJ2-7; 9 bases line up with TRBD2. This CDR3 region has 15 residues. Trimming took 4 bases from V and 0 from J; bases not matched to a gene: 4. The CDR3 reads CASSYSGGRSYEQYF. The CDR3 bases are TGTGCCAGCAGTTATAGCGGGGGCCGCTCCTACGAGCAGTACTTC.

The genes are TRBV5-5 and TRBJ2-3; 9 bases fit TRBD1. Losses at the gene ends were 4 bases for V and 0 bases for J; bases not matched to a gene: 12. Per germline, CDR1 SGHKS and CDR2 YYEKEE (reference sequence). The CDR3 contains 18 residues. This CDR3 is CASSDPGTGISSTDTQYF. The CDR3 nucleotides are TGTGCCAGCAGCGATCCCGGGACAGGGATATCAAGCACAGATACGCAGTATTTT. Full variable domain (rest looked up from reference TRBV5-5 and TRBJ2-3): DAGVTQSPTHLIKTRGQQVTLRCSPISGHKSVSWYQQVLGQGPQFIFQYYEKEERGRGNFPDRFSARQFPNYSSELNVNALLLGDSALYLCASSDPGTGISSTDTQYFGPGTRLTVL.

The rearrangement links TRBV7-6 to TRBJ2-3, with TRBD2 as a possible D gene (5 bases). CDR3 size: 14 residues. Trimming shortened V by 5 bases and J by 4 bases, and 13 bases separated the two germline ends. Germline V CDR1 and CDR2: SGHVS, FNYEAQ. The CDR3 sequence: CASSQRTGADTQYF. The CDR3, as DNA: TGTGCCAGCAGCCAGAGAACCGGGGCAGATACGCAGTATTTT.

The V and J genes are TRBV20-1 and TRBJ1-1; the match to TRBD1 covers 7 bases. The trim removed 5 bases at V and 1 base at J, leaving 10 bases unmatched. CDR1 DFQATT and CDR2 SNEGSKA come from the germline V gene (reference sequence). There are 15 residues in the CDR3. CDR3 region: CSADRDNLTNTEAFF. The DNA of the CDR3 is TGCAGTGCTGACAGGGACAACCTTACGAACACTGAAGCTTTCTTT.

This clonotype showed up just a few times. The chain couples TRBV4-3 to TRBJ1-2; TRBD1 agrees at 9 bases. Losses at the gene ends were 4 bases for V and 1 base for J; bases not matched to a gene: 4. Germline values: CDR1 LGHNA, CDR2 YSLEER. The CDR3 spans 15 residues. CDR3: CASSRGDRDNYGYTF. In nucleotides, the CDR3 is TGCGCCAGCAGCCGTGGGGACAGGGATAACTATGGCTACACCTTC.

Comment on this clonotype: A read error may produce the germline difference seen at one junction end. The rearrangement uses TRBV18 and TRBJ1-2, with TRBD1 as a possible D gene (5 bases). Germline CDR1 and CDR2: KGHSH and LQKENI. This CDR3 spans 15 amino acids. CDR3 in DNA: TGTGCCAGCTCTCCCCAGGGCGTCCGAGACTATGACTACACCTTC. Amino acid sequence: CASSPQGVRDYDYTF.